A selection of T cell receptor beta chains follows, all from one sample in a study of blood T cell repertoires in COVID-19. Generated by immunoSEQ multiplex PCR, the TCRdb table keeps only in-frame clones and is missing some. The sample carries 150,000 to 200,000 clones, 60% to 85% recorded once. Sequenced input: peripheral blood. Receptor source: a man aged 55 to 69 with active or convalescent COVID-19. Both conserved end residues are part of each CDR3. The D gene is left open where the match is weak. The size of a clone is reported for some rows only, either as once, few or many, or as a class for expanded clones.

>TRBJ2-5|TRBD2|TRBV10-3|NA
TGTGCCATCAGGCCATCCCGGGGGGAAGAGACCCAGTACTTC
CAIRPSRGEETQYF
>TRBJ2-1|TRBD2|TRBV7-8|NA
TGTGCCAGCAGCTTACGAAGCGGGAGCTCCTACAATGAGCAGTTCTTC
CASSLRSGSSYNEQFF
>TRBJ2-1|TRBD2|TRBV27|few
TGTGCCAGCAGAACGGGACTAGGCTCCTACAATGAGCAGTTCTTC
CASRTGLGSYNEQFF
>TRBJ2-1|TRBD2|TRBV7-3|NA
TGTGCCAGCAGCTTAATGACAGGGGGAGGACTAGCGGGAGTCGGAACCTACAATGAGCAGTTCTTC
CASSLMTGGGLAGVGTYNEQFF
>TRBJ2-1|TRBD2|TRBV11-1|NA
TGTGCCAGCAGCTTAGATGGCCCGGGGGGCAATGAGCAGTTCTTC
CASSLDGPGGNEQFF
>TRBJ1-3|NA|TRBV5-5|NA
TGTGCCAGCAGCTTCGCCACAGGGCCCGGAAACACCATATATTTT
CASSFATGPGNTIYF
>TRBJ2-7|NA|TRBV19|NA
TGTGCCAGTAGTCCCGGGCCTCGAGGGCCTTACGAGCAGTACTTC
CASSPGPRGPYEQYF
>TRBJ2-5|TRBD1|TRBV5-1|NA
TGCGCCAGCAGCCCGGGGACAGACTCCTTGACCCAGTACTTC
CASSPGTDSLTQYF
>TRBJ1-6|NA|TRBV29-1|NA
TGCAGCGTTGGGGGGGGTCCGGGTTCACCCCTCCACTTT
CSVGGGPGSPLHF
>TRBJ2-5|TRBD2|TRBV19|NA
TGTGCCAGTAGTAAAGGGGGACTAGCGGAGACCCAGTACTTC
CASSKGGLAETQYF
>TRBJ2-2|NA|TRBV10-3|NA
TGTGCCATCAGACAGTACACCGGGGAGCTGTTTTTT
CAIRQYTGELFF
>TRBJ2-5|NA|TRBV18|NA
TGTGCCAGCTCACCACAGCGCCAAGAGACCCAGTACTTC
CASSPQRQETQYF
>TRBJ2-1|NA|TRBV11-2|NA
TGTGCCAGCAGCCCCGGGGGCTCCTACAATGAGCAGTTCTTC
CASSPGGSYNEQFF
>TRBJ1-3|TRBD1|TRBV5-1|NA
TGCGCCAGCAGCCAGGGACAGGGGGACACCATATATTTT
CASSQGQGDTIYF
>TRBJ2-7|TRBD2|TRBV18|NA
TGTGCCAGCTCACCACGGGCCGGGACTAGCGGGATGGAGCAGTACTTC
CASSPRAGTSGMEQYF
>TRBJ1-2|TRBD1|TRBV28|NA
TGTGCCAGCAGTTTATCGGGACAGGGAAAACCTAACTATGGCTACACCTTC
CASSLSGQGKPNYGYTF
>TRBJ1-5|TRBD1|TRBV19|NA
TGTGCCAGTAGTACCCTTGGACAGGAGGACGCCCCCCAGCATTTT
CASSTLGQEDAPQHF
>TRBJ2-2|TRBD2|TRBV7-8|many
TGTGCCAGCGGAACTAGCGCCGGGGAGCTGTTTTTT
CASGTSAGELFF
>TRBJ2-2|NA|TRBV7-9|NA
TGTGCCAGCAGCTTAAGGCTGGGGCAGGGCACCGGGGAGCTGTTTTTT
CASSLRLGQGTGELFF
>TRBJ2-2|NA|TRBV7-3|many
TGTGCCAGCAGCGAGGGAGTGAACACCGGGGAGCTGTTTTTT
CASSEGVNTGELFF
>TRBJ1-5|TRBD1|TRBV28|NA
TGTGCCAGCAGTCCTACGGGACAGGGCAATCAGCCCCAGCATTTT
CASSPTGQGNQPQHF
>TRBJ2-6|NA|TRBV13|NA
TGTGCCAGCAGCCCAGTGGGGGCCTCTGGGGCCAACGTCCTGACTTTC
CASSPVGASGANVLTF
>TRBJ2-7|TRBD2|TRBV7-9|NA
TGTGCCAGCAGGGCGGGAGGAGGCTACGAGCAGTACTTC
CASRAGGGYEQYF